This T cell receptor (beta chain) was sequenced in a study of blood T cells in healthy people across ages. Study-wide findings and caveats: CMV status of donors was not determined, possibly confounding expanded clonotype changes.

A second PCR, run for about 7 to 11 cycles, used a sample-barcoded 5' primer plus a J-beta primer mix. TCRdb redid the calling of the 5' RACE reads with MiXCR, one entry per CDR3 protein. The top ten clones hold about 38% of a sample with fewer than 950,000 distinct CDR3 sequences, roughly 50% of them seen once. Germline V gene lookup returns CDR1 SQVTM and CDR2 ANQGSEA. Trimming took off 4 bases at V and 0 bases at J, with 6 bases between the two ends. There are 13 residues in the CDR3. In the case of this clonotype: The antigen remains undetermined.

Each donor gave roughly 10 milliliters of peripheral blood. The clonotype originates from a man older than 75 in good health. The chain has TRBV29-1 and TRBJ1-4; tentative D call: TRBD1 (6 bases). Sequenced sample: blood. The CDR3 nucleotides are TGCAGCGTTGCAGGGGCAACTAATGAAAAACTGTTTTTT. Residues: CSVAGATNEKLFF. Filled out from reference TRBV29-1 and TRBJ1-4, the complete variable domain reads SAVISQKPSRDICQRGTSLTIQCQVDSQVTMMFWYRQQPGQSLTLIATANQGSEATYESGFVIDKFPISRPNLTFSTLTVSNMSPEDSSIYLCSVAGATNEKLFFGSGTQLSVL.